This passage covers 21 T cell receptor beta chains from one sample sequenced in a study of T cells in Graves' hyperthyroidism and ophthalmopathy. RNA transcripts were the template for amplifying TCR beta CDR3 regions. HTBI primers drove first-round RT-PCR of the TCR CDR3. TCRdb re-derived calls from the multiplex PCR reads in MiXCR, one entry per CDR3 protein. Altogether about 350,000 distinct CDR3 sequences are present, 14% being singletons, with the ten largest covering around 23%. The sample was blood. The receptors were gathered from a woman aged 25 to 45 with Graves' hyperthyroidism.

This clonotype was observed a few times. The rearrangement links TRBV30 to TRBJ1-2, with no clear D. V lost 5 bases and J lost 8, with 18 bases in between. Germline V gene sequence: CDR1 GTSNPN, CDR2 SVGIG (reference sequence). This CDR3 is 13 amino acids long. CDR3 sequence: CAWYTSSGHGYTF. As DNA, the CDR3 is TGTGCCTGGTATACCTCCTCCGGGCACGGCTACACCTTC. Supplemented by reference TRBV30 and TRBJ1-2, the full variable domain reads SQTIHQWPATLVQPVGSPLSLECTVEGTSNPNLYWYRQAAGRGLQLLFYSVGIGQISSEVPQNLSASRPQDRQFILSSKKLLLSDSGFYLCAWYTSSGHGYTFGSGTRLTVV.

V gene TRBV28 combines with J gene TRBJ2-7; the D gene is possibly TRBD1 (6 bases). Germline loops: CDR1 MDHEN, CDR2 SYDVKM. The CDR3 totals 14 residues. V lost 4 bases to trimming and J lost 4 bases, with 14 bases between them. DNA of the CDR3: TGTGCCAGCAGTTCCTCCTACAGGGTGTACGAGCAGTACTTC. Residues: CASSSSYRVYEQYF. Full variable domain (missing parts from reference TRBV28 and TRBJ2-7): DVKVTQSSRYLVKRTGEKVFLECVQDMDHENMFWYRQDPGLGLRLIYFSYDVKMKEKGDIPEGYSVSREKKERFSLILESASTNQTSMYLCASSSSYRVYEQYFGPGTRLTVT.

The chain couples TRBV7-9 to TRBJ2-4, with 9 bases matching TRBD1. V shed 5 bases and J 0 bases; nucleotides not matched to a gene: 11. From germline, CDR1 is SEHNR and CDR2 FQNEAQ (reference sequence). This CDR3 has 18 residues. The CDR3, as DNA: TGTGCCAGCAGCCCCGACAGGGGGGGGTTCGGAGCCAAAAACATTCAGTACTTC. Translated, it gives CASSPDRGGFGAKNIQYF.

The J gene is TRBJ1-3, the V gene TRBV6-1, with a tentative D call TRBD1 (6 bases). V gave up 0 bases and J gave up 2 bases, with 8 bases separating them. CDR3 length: 15 amino acids. CDR1 is MNHNS and CDR2 is SASEGT in the germline V gene. The CDR3 DNA reads as TGTGCCAGCAGTGAAGCGCCAGGGGCTGGAAACACCATATATTTT. This encodes CASSEAPGAGNTIYF.

V usage is TRBV7-9 and J usage is TRBJ1-4; TRBD1 might be the D (6 bases). V gave up 7 bases and J gave up 7 bases, with 13 bases separating them. The CDR3 is 13 residues long. Germline V gene data show CDR1 as SEHNR and CDR2 as FQNEAQ (reference sequence). In DNA form, the CDR3 reads TGTGCCAGCAAGGTAGCCAGGGGTGAAAAACTGTTTTTT. Encoded protein: CASKVARGEKLFF.

This clonotype was seen many times. J is TRBJ2-3 and V is TRBV20-1; 7 bases map to TRBD2. This CDR3 comprises 15 residues. Trimming took 5 bases from V and 5 from J; bases not matched to a gene: 13. Looked up from germline, CDR1 is DFQATT and CDR2 is SNEGSKA (reference sequence). DNA for the CDR3: TGCAGTGCTTCACCCGGGACTATCGAAATAGATACGCAGTATTTT. It yields the protein CSASPGTIEIDTQYF.

This clonotype was detected many times. This chain connects TRBV27 to TRBJ1-2, with D uncertain. The CDR3 runs 13 residues. With 6 bases removed from V and 7 bases from J, the gap between germline ends came to 15 bases. Germline V gene data show CDR1 as MNHEY and CDR2 as SMNVEV (reference sequence). CDR3 coding DNA: TGTGCCAGCAGCCCCCATGGGGTAGGTGGCTACACCTTC. It is translated as CASSPHGVGGYTF.

This clonotype was seen repeatedly, ten times or more. The chain combines TRBV12-3 or TRBV12-4 with TRBJ2-1; weak D call: TRBD1 (6 bases). This CDR3 contains 14 residues. Trimming removed 10 bases from V and 5 bases from J, with 18 bases in between. CDR3 sequence: CATGHLLLNNEQFF. CDR3 nucleotide sequence: TGTGCCACGGGACACCTACTACTCAACAATGAGCAGTTCTTC.

This clonotype was seen a few times. The chain combines TRBV12-3 or TRBV12-4 with TRBJ1-6, with TRBD1 identical over 8 bases. This CDR3 spans 14 amino acids. Unmatched junction bases numbered 8, after V lost 6 bases and J lost 10 bases. The CDR3 here is CASRKDRVKSPLHF. CDR3 DNA: TGTGCCAGCAGGAAGGACAGGGTAAAATCACCCCTCCACTTT.

The V call is TRBV5-6, the J call TRBJ2-3, with D tentatively TRBD2 (6 bases). Trimming took 0 bases from V and 3 from J, leaving 17 bases between them. Germline V lookup: CDR1 SGHDT, CDR2 YYEEEE. The length of the CDR3 is 17 residues. The CDR3 DNA follows: TGTGCCAGCAGCTTGGAGGGAGGTTCGGGAGTGACAGATACGCAGTATTTT. Translated: CASSLEGGSGVTDTQYF.

This clonotype has at least ten counts. J is TRBJ2-2 and V is TRBV12-3 or TRBV12-4, with 8 nucleotides matching TRBD1. This CDR3 spans 16 amino acids. The V gene end was trimmed by 1 base and the J gene end by 1 base; junction bases not matched to a gene: 2. The CDR3 loop reads CASSLVDRVNTGELFF. The CDR3 nucleotides read TGTGCCAGCAGTTTAGTGGACAGGGTGAACACCGGGGAGCTGTTTTTT.

In its sample, this clonotype was seen many times. CDR3 sequence (DNA): TGCAGTGCTAGAGGGGGGGGACTTTCTAGCACAGATACGCAGTATTTT. Its translation is CSARGGGLSSTDTQYF. V and J are TRBV20-1 and TRBJ2-3; 7 bases line up with TRBD2. After removal of 1 base from V and 0 bases from J, the junction contained 7 bases not matched to a gene. The CDR3 runs to 16 residues. CDR1 and CDR2 from the germline V gene are DFQATT and SNEGSKA (reference sequence).

This clonotype showed up many times. The chain recombines TRBV11-2 with TRBJ1-4, with TRBD1 as a possible D gene (5 bases). V lost 6 bases and J lost 8, with 10 bases in between. This CDR3 contains 12 residues. The germline V gene has CDR1 SGHAT and CDR2 FQNNGV. The CDR3 coding sequence is TGTGCCAGCAGACAGAGGGACGAAAAACTGTTTTTT. Translation: CASRQRDEKLFF.

The table lists this clonotype with many counts. V and J are TRBV28 and TRBJ2-4, with 8 bases fitting TRBD1. Trimming removed 6 bases from V and 8 bases from J; junction bases left unmatched: 12. The germline V gene encodes CDR1 MDHEN and CDR2 SYDVKM. The CDR3 loop spans 15 amino acids. CDR3 amino acids: CASSPRGRVGDIQYF. DNA of the CDR3: TGTGCCAGCAGCCCCAGGGGGCGGGTTGGGGACATTCAGTACTTC.

This clonotype was found a few times. The J gene is TRBJ1-1, the V gene TRBV9; D unresolved. Germline lookup yields CDR1 SGDLS and CDR2 YYNGEE. Trimming took 7 bases from V and 5 from J, leaving 18 bases between them. The CDR3 is 14 residues long. The DNA of the CDR3 is TGTGCCAGCCAGGCCGAGGGCCGGAGGACTGAAGCTTTCTTT. Protein sequence: CASQAEGRRTEAFF.

The chain has TRBV29-1 and TRBJ2-5, with D hard to call. The V end lost 6 bases, the J end lost 5 bases, and 7 bases lay between the germline ends. The germline CDR1 and CDR2 sequences are SQVTM and ANQGSEA. The CDR3 spans 10 residues. CDR3 coding DNA: TGCAGCGTCCGGGTGGAGACCCAGTACTTC. Encoded protein: CSVRVETQYF.

This clonotype appeared many times. V gene TRBV6-1 combines with J gene TRBJ2-7; TRBD1 aligns across 7 bases. This CDR3 is 13 amino acids long. Germline assignment: CDR1 MNHNS and CDR2 SASEGT. J was trimmed by 2 bases and V by 7 bases; bases with no gene match: 5. In nucleotides, the CDR3 is TGTGCCAGCAAGGCCGGACAGGCCTACGAGCAGTACTTC. Translation: CASKAGQAYEQYF.

This clonotype was observed many times. The rearrangement joins TRBV2 to TRBJ2-7, with D possibly being TRBD1 or TRBD2 (5 bases each). Looked up from germline, CDR1 is SNHLY and CDR2 is FYNNEI. The germline V and J ends were trimmed by 10 bases and 2 bases, with 15 bases remaining between them. The CDR3 is 13 residues long. The CDR3, as DNA: TGTGCCACCTCCTCCGGGGCCGCCTACGAGCAGTACTTC. Translated: CATSSGAAYEQYF. The full variable domain, its missing parts supplied by reference TRBV2 and TRBJ2-7, is EPEVTQTPSHQVTQMGQEVILRCVPISNHLYFYWYRQILGQKVEFLVSFYNNEISEKSEIFDDQFSVERPDGSNFTLKIRSTKLEDSAMYFCATSSGAAYEQYFGPGTRLTVT.

Ten or more counts support this clonotype. This chain links TRBV11-2 with TRBJ1-1; D is perhaps TRBD1 (5 bases). The germline V and J ends were trimmed by 6 bases and 6 bases, with 23 bases remaining between them. Germline-derived CDR1 and CDR2 are SGHAT and FQNNGV. The CDR3 is 16 residues long. CDR3 DNA sequence: TGTGCCAGCAGAACCTTTCGGAGGCAGGGCGAACCTGAAGCTTTCTTT. Translated: CASRTFRRQGEPEAFF.

This clonotype was counted many times. The chain is built from TRBV5-1 and TRBJ2-5; tentatively, D is TRBD2 (6 bases). Germline values: CDR1 SGHRS, CDR2 YFSETQ. V shed 2 bases and J shed 5 bases, with 13 bases lying between them. The CDR3 is made up of 14 amino acids. Written as DNA, the CDR3 is TGCGCCAGCAGCTTTGGGGGACTCCGTGAGACCCAGTACTTC. Encoded protein: CASSFGGLRETQYF.

The chain carries TRBV15 and TRBJ2-4; D may be TRBD1 (5 bases). Trimming cost V 5 bases and J 9 bases, with 14 bases left between them. The CDR3 has 13 residues. Germline assignment: CDR1 LNHNV and CDR2 YYDKDF (reference sequence). The CDR3 DNA reads TGTGCCACCAGCCAGCAGGGTCTTGCCATTCAGTACTTC. The encoded protein is CATSQQGLAIQYF.